This T cell receptor beta chain was sequenced in a study of blood T cells in healthy people across ages. Study results and caveats: Donor CMV status was unknown, possibly confounding expanded clonotype changes.

The second PCR ran roughly 7 to 11 cycles with a sample-barcoded 5' primer and J-beta primers. TCRdb re-analysed the 5' RACE reads in MiXCR, keeping a single row per CDR3 protein. The repertoire includes 600,000 to 850,000 distinct CDR3 sequences, roughly 41% of them detected once, and about 20% sits in the top ten. For this clonotype: Its antigen remains unidentified.

This CDR3 comprises 17 residues. V was pared by 0 bases and J by 7 bases, with 19 bases between. Germline loops: CDR1 MNHEY, CDR2 SVGAGI. The sequence was obtained from a woman aged 60-70 years in good health. The V gene is TRBV6-5, the J gene TRBJ1-5; D remains ambiguous. Source material: blood. CDR3 bases: TGTGCCAGCAGTTACTCCTCTCCCGGAGAAAGGATCCAGCCCCAGCATTTT. This sequence encodes CASSYSSPGERIQPQHF.